This T cell receptor beta chain was sequenced in a study of early T cells in non-severe SARS-CoV-2 infection. Study as a whole: RNA in bulk from unsorted whole blood was sequenced, and chains were unpaired.

This CDR3 has 13 amino acids. Trimming pared 0 bases from V and 3 bases from J, leaving 6 bases between. CDR1 and CDR2 from the germline V gene are KGHSH and LQKENI. The TCR library protocol attached unique molecular identifiers to the individual cDNA molecules. TCRdb analysed the 5' RACE reads with MiXCR anew, one entry per CDR3 protein. This sample has 40,000 to 50,000 distinct CDR3 sequences, with less than 15% found just once. Sequencing was carried out using whole blood. The chain uses TRBV18 and TRBJ2-7; D gene unclear. The receptor comes from an adult who was a healthcare worker with PCR-confirmed SARS-CoV-2 infection or an uninfected control (not recorded which). CDR3 sequence: CASSPPSSYEQYF. The DNA of the CDR3 is TGTGCCAGCTCACCACCGAGCAGCTACGAGCAGTACTTC.